The 22 T cell receptor beta chains reported below all come from one sample, sequenced in a study of blood T cell repertoires in COVID-19. Some clones are missing from TCRdb's copy, which holds only in-frame ones; the method was immunoSEQ multiplex PCR. The sample records under 65,000 clones, 75% to 90% being singletons. Sequences were obtained from peripheral blood. Every receptor here comes from a man aged 55 to 70 with acute or convalescent COVID-19.

The J gene is TRBJ1-1, the V gene TRBV18; 9 bases match TRBD1. The CDR3 has 17 amino acids. V was clipped by 2 bases and J by 6 bases; unmatched bases: 13. CDR1 is KGHSH, CDR2 LQKENI, per germline. The CDR3 DNA reads as TGTGCCAGCTCACCAAATGTCAAGGGGACAGGGTCCCCTGAAGCTTTCTTT. It is translated as CASSPNVKGTGSPEAFF.

The chain couples TRBV7-2 to TRBJ2-2, with D possibly TRBD2 on 6 matching bases. Germline assignment: CDR1 SGHTA and CDR2 FQGNSA. The length of the CDR3 is 16 residues. Trimming shortened V by 4 bases and J by 5 bases, and 17 bases separated the two germline ends. The CDR3 DNA reads as TGTGCCAGCAGCTGGGGGGTCGGATGGGGAACCGGGGAGCTGTTTTTT. Its protein product is CASSWGVGWGTGELFF.

The chain carries TRBV28 and TRBJ2-3, with D possibly TRBD2 on 6 matching bases. V was cut by 2 bases and J by 3 bases, with 6 bases left in between. The CDR3 is made up of 13 amino acids. Per the germline V gene, CDR1 is MDHEN and CDR2 is SYDVKM. CDR3 loop: CASSLGGTDTQYF. For the CDR3, the DNA is TGTGCCAGCAGTTTAGGGGGGACAGATACGCAGTATTTT.

The J gene is TRBJ1-4, the V gene TRBV7-6; TRBD1 matches at 7 bases. Trimming at V came to 5 bases and at J to 2 bases, leaving 5 bases not matched to a gene. Germline V CDR1 and CDR2: SGHVS, FNYEAQ. This CDR3 spans 15 amino acids. CDR3 coding DNA: TGTGCCAGCAGCCCCAACAGGGGTACTAATGAAAAACTGTTTTTT. Translated: CASSPNRGTNEKLFF.

Details on this clone: Germline and junction disagree at one end, which may indicate a read error. The chain recombines TRBV5-1 with TRBJ1-1; 7 bases fit TRBD1. Germline lookup yields CDR1 SGHRS and CDR2 YFSETQ. This CDR3 comprises 14 residues. CDR3 region: CASSSTGSNSEAFF. The CDR3 DNA sequence: TGCGCCAGCAGCTCGACAGGGTCGAACTCTGAAGCTTTCTTT.

Here the CDR3 reads CASSQDLGYGYTF. The DNA of the CDR3 is TGCGCCAGCAGCCAAGATCTCGGCTATGGCTACACCTTC. The chain recombines TRBV4-3 with TRBJ1-2; D call uncertain. In germline, CDR1 is LGHNA, CDR2 YSLEER. Trimming took off 0 bases at V and 4 bases at J, with 6 bases between the two ends. The CDR3 runs 13 residues.

This clone has a single count. The chain has TRBV7-3 and TRBJ2-1; a weak D match, TRBD2 (6 bases). The CDR3 is 15 amino acids. From germline, CDR1 is SGHTA and CDR2 FQGTGA. V shed 1 base and J shed 5 bases, with 12 bases lying between them. This chain's CDR3 is CASSLNPAGHNEQFF. The DNA of the CDR3 is TGTGCCAGCAGCTTAAACCCGGCGGGGCACAATGAGCAGTTCTTC.

The chain links TRBV19 to TRBJ1-5; 8 nucleotides line up with TRBD1. The germline V gene has CDR1 LNHDA and CDR2 SQIVND (reference sequence). J gave up 6 bases and V 5 bases, and 3 bases lay outside the gene matches. This CDR3 has 13 amino acids. This chain's CDR3 is CASSGTGPQPQHF. The CDR3 DNA reads as TGTGCCAGTAGTGGGACAGGCCCTCAGCCCCAGCATTTT.

The V and J genes are TRBV11-3 and TRBJ2-7; 7 nucleotides line up with TRBD1. The germline CDR1 and CDR2 sequences are SGHNT and YENEEA. J gave up 5 bases and V 6 bases, and 10 bases lay outside the gene matches. This CDR3 is 14 amino acids long. The CDR3 DNA reads as TGTGCCAGCAGTTCGGGGACAGCCTTCGACGAGCAGTACTTC. Translation gives CASSSGTAFDEQYF.

CDR3 sequence reads: CASTRTGRDSPLHF. The CDR3 DNA reads as TGTGCCAGCACGAGGACAGGGCGTGATTCACCCCTCCACTTT. The rearrangement joins TRBV6-5 to TRBJ1-6; 8 bases fit TRBD1. The ends lost 7 bases at V and 8 bases at J; junction bases unmatched: 7. The germline CDR1 and CDR2 sequences are MNHEY and SVGAGI. This CDR3 is 14 amino acids long.

V and J are TRBV30 and TRBJ2-7, with a possible D match to TRBD1 (6 bases). Germline values: CDR1 GTSNPN, CDR2 SVGIG (reference sequence). Trimming pared 1 base from V and 2 bases from J, leaving 12 bases between. The CDR3 is made up of 14 amino acids. The CDR3 sequence: CAWSGAGDPYEQYF. The CDR3 bases are TGTGCCTGGAGTGGTGCAGGGGACCCCTACGAGCAGTACTTC.

The chain employs TRBV2 and TRBJ1-4, with D possibly matching TRBD1 (5 bases). Looked up from germline, CDR1 is SNHLY and CDR2 is FYNNEI. The V and J ends lost 7 bases and 6 bases respectively, with 21 bases between them. The length of the CDR3 is 16 residues. The DNA for the CDR3 is TGTGCCAGCACTACCGGATTTTCCCGGGGGGATGAAAAACTGTTTTTT. This gives the protein CASTTGFSRGDEKLFF.

The V gene is TRBV4-1, the J gene TRBJ1-4; D is uncertain. Per germline, CDR1 MGHRA and CDR2 YSYEKL. Deletions cut 1 base from V and 2 bases from J, with 11 bases between. The CDR3 length is 16 residues. This CDR3 is CASSQVETTTNEKLFF. In DNA, the CDR3 is TGCGCCAGCAGCCAAGTTGAGACAACCACTAATGAAAAACTGTTTTTT.

This rearrangement joins TRBV7-6 to TRBJ2-5, with 15 bases identical to TRBD2. CDR1 is SGHVS and CDR2 is FNYEAQ in the germline V gene. With 1 base clipped from V and 4 bases from J, the junction kept 4 bases outside the gene matches. The CDR3 covers 17 residues. CDR3 in DNA: TGTGCCAGCAGCTTAGGGGGACTAGCGGGAGGATTAGAGACCCAGTACTTC. It codes for CASSLGGLAGGLETQYF.

J is TRBJ1-3 and V is TRBV6-5, with D unresolved. Trimming stripped 8 bases from V and 2 bases from J, with 13 bases between. Germline CDR1 is MNHEY and CDR2 is SVGAGI. The CDR3 length is 14 residues. As DNA, the CDR3 is TGTGCCAGCTTGGGAGAAAGTACTGGAAACACCATATATTTT. Its translation is CASLGESTGNTIYF.

The chain recombines TRBV6-5 with TRBJ1-1; the D is unclear. CDR1 MNHEY and CDR2 SVGAGI come from the germline V gene. Trimming pared 7 bases from V and 0 bases from J, leaving 9 bases between. This CDR3 has 13 amino acids. CDR3 bases: TGTGCCAGCATGCGACGGGTGAACACTGAAGCTTTCTTT. Translated: CASMRRVNTEAFF.

This clone was detected only once. V is TRBV30 and J is TRBJ2-7; 7 bases map to TRBD2. This CDR3 comprises 14 residues. The germline gives CDR1 GTSNPN, CDR2 SVGIG (reference sequence). After removal of 2 bases from V and 1 base from J, the junction contained 5 bases not matched to a gene. CDR3 in amino acids: CAWSFGGGSYEQYF. The CDR3 coding sequence is TGTGCCTGGAGTTTTGGGGGGGGATCCTACGAGCAGTACTTC.

The chain combines TRBV28 with TRBJ1-4; the match to TRBD1 covers 8 bases. J was trimmed by 0 bases and V by 6 bases; bases with no gene match: 3. In germline, CDR1 is MDHEN, CDR2 SYDVKM. The CDR3 is 15 residues long. CDR3 coding DNA: TGTGCCAGCAGATCACAGGGGGCAACTAATGAAAAACTGTTTTTT. It is translated as CASRSQGATNEKLFF.

This rearrangement joins TRBV19 to TRBJ2-2; TRBD1 agrees at 7 bases. The CDR3 extends over 15 amino acids. The trim removed 5 bases at V and 7 bases at J, leaving 10 bases unmatched. Germline V gives CDR1 LNHDA, CDR2 SQIVND (reference sequence). The CDR3 sequence is CASSYDRARGGELFF. CDR3 nucleotide sequence: TGTGCCAGTAGTTACGACAGGGCCAGGGGCGGGGAGCTGTTTTTT.

V gene TRBV6-1 combines with J gene TRBJ1-1, with 7 bases lining up with TRBD1. V was clipped by 2 bases and J by 5 bases; unmatched bases: 11. The germline CDR1 and CDR2 sequences are MNHNS and SASEGT. This CDR3 spans 16 amino acids. The CDR3 reads CASSEIRGQRVTEAFF. CDR3 nucleotide sequence: TGTGCCAGCAGTGAAATCAGGGGACAGCGGGTTACTGAAGCTTTCTTT.

The chain uses TRBV6-2 or TRBV6-3 and TRBJ2-5, with D maybe TRBD1 (7 bases). With 0 bases removed from V and 5 bases from J, the gap between germline ends came to 31 bases. CDR3 length: 21 residues. Germline CDR1 reads MNHEY; CDR2 reads SVGEGT. CDR3 sequence: CASSYSRGGGGSTLNLETQYF. The DNA for the CDR3 is TGTGCCAGCAGTTACTCGAGGGGTGGAGGGGGCTCAACCCTAAACTTGGAGACCCAGTACTTC.

This chain joins TRBV3-1 (or the pseudogene TRBV3-2) and TRBJ1-1; D is unresolved. The germline V and J ends were trimmed by 4 bases and 1 base, with 16 bases remaining between them. This CDR3 has 16 residues. Germline lookup yields CDR1 LGHDT and CDR2 YNNKEL (reference sequence). CDR3 bases: TGTGCCAGCAGCCTCTTAGATAGGAGAGAGAACACTGAAGCTTTCTTT. Protein product: CASSLLDRRENTEAFF.